This T cell receptor (beta chain) was recovered during a study of T cell responses to AZD1222 COVID-19 vaccine. On this clone: Its cognate antigen is unknown.

General study points: With two AZD1222 doses given, Spike-specific TCR breadth and depth both rose. Spike regions recognized by vaccine-associated CD4 TCRs spanned the protein, led by 160-218 and 743-854. A mostly white British donor set with more females was recruited, and clonal diversity was possibly underestimated.

This table comes from immunoSEQ multiplex PCR, and its TCRdb copy is limited to in-frame clones, with some not included. The table shows 65,000 to 85,000 clones, with 80% occurring only once. Second-dose groups at about 4 or about 12 weeks were pooled. Germline CDR1 is MNHEY and CDR2 is SMNVEV (reference sequence). V lost 7 bases to trimming and J lost 3 bases, with 10 bases between them. The CDR3 has 13 residues. This clonotype originated in an adult who received the AZD1222 COVID-19 vaccine. The sequencing here drew on peripheral blood, taken 28 days after the second AZD1222 dose. V usage is TRBV27 and J usage is TRBJ1-3; D may be TRBD1 (5 bases). CDR3 loop: CASTRDGGNTIYF. In DNA form, the CDR3 reads TGTGCCAGCACCCGGGACGGTGGAAACACCATATATTTT.